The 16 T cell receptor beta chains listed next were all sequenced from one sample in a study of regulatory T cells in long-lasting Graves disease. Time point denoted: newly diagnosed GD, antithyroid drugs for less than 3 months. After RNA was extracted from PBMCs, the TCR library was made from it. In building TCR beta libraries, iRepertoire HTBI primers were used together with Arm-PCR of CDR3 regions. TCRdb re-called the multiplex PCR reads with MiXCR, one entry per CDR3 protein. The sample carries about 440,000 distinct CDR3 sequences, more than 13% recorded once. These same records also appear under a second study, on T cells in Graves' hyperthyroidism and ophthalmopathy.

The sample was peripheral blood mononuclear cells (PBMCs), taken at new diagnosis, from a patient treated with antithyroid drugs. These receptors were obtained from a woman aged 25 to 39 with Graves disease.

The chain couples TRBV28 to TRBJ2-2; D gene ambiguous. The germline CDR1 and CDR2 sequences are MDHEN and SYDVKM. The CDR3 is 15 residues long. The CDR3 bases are TGTGCTTGTGAGGCCCAAACCGAGAACACCGGGGAGCTGTTTTTT. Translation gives CACEAQTENTGELFF.

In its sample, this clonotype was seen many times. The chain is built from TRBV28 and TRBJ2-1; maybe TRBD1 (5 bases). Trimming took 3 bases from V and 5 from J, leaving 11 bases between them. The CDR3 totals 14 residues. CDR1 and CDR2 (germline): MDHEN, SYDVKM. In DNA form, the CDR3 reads TGTGCCAGCAGTTTCCAGGGTTTTCACAATGAGCAGTTCTTC. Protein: CASSFQGFHNEQFF.

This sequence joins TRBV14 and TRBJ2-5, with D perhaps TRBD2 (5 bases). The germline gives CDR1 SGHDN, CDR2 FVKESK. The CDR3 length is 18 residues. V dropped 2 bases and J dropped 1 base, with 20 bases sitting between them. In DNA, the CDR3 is TGTGCCAGCAGCCAAAACCACCACCAAACCGGAGGCCAAGAGACCCAGTACTTC. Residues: CASSQNHHQTGGQETQYF.

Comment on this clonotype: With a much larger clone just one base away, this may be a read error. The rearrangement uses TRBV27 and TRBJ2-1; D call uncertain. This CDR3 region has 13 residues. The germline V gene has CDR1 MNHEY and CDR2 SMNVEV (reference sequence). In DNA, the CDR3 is TGTGCCAGCAGTTGGGATCGCTACATTGAGCAGTTCTTC. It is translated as CASSWDRYIEQFF.

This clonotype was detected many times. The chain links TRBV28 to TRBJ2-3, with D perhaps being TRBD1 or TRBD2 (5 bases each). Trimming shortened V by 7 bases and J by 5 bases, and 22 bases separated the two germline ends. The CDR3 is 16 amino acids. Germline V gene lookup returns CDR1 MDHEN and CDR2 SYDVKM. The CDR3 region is CASTMGVPLLLDTQYF. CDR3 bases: TGTGCCAGCACCATGGGGGTACCTCTGTTATTAGATACGCAGTATTTT.

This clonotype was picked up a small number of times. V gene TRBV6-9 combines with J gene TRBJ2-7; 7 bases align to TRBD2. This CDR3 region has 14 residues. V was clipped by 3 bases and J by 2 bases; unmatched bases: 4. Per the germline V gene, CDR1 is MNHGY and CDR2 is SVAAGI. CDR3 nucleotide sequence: TGTGCCAGCAGTTACTCTCTAGCGGCCTACGAGCAGTACTTC. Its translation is CASSYSLAAYEQYF.

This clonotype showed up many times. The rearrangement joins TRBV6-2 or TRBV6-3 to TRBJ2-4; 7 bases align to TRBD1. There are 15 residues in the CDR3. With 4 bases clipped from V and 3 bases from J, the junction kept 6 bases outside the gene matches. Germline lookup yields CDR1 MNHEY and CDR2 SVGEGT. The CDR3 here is CASSSDRVVKNIQYF. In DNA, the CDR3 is TGTGCCAGCAGTTCCGACAGGGTGGTCAAAAACATTCAGTACTTC.

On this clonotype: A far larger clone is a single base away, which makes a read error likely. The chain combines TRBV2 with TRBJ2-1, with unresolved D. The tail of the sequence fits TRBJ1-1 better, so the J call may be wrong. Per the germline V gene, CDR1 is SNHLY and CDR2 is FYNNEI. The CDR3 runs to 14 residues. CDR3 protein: CASSEDGGNAEAFF. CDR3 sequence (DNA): TGTGCCAGCAGTGAAGACGGCGGTAACGCTGAAGCTTTCTTT.

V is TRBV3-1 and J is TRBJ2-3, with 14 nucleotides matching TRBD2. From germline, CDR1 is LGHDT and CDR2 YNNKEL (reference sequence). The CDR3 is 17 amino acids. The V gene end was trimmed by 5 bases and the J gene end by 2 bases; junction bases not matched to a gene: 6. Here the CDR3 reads CASSSGTSGRNTDTQYF. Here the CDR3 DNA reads TGTGCCAGCAGCTCTGGGACTAGCGGGAGAAACACAGATACGCAGTATTTT.

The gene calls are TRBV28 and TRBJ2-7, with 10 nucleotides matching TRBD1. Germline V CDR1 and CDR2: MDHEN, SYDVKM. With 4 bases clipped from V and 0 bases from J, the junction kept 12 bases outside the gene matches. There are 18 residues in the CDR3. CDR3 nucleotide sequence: TGTGCCAGCAGTTCAGGGACAGGGGTTAACACCCTCTCCTACGAGCAGTACTTC. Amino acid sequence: CASSSGTGVNTLSYEQYF.

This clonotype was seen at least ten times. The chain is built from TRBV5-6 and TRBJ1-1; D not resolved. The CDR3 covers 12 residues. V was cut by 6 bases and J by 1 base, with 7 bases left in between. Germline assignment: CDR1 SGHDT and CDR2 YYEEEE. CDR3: CASIAPNTEAFF. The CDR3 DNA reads TGTGCCAGCATCGCACCGAACACTGAAGCTTTCTTT.

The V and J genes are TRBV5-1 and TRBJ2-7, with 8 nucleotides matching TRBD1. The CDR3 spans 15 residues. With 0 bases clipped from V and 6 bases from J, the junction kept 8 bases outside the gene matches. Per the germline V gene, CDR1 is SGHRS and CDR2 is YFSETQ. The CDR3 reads CASSLERQGAGEQYF. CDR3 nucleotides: TGCGCCAGCAGCTTGGAACGGCAGGGGGCCGGCGAGCAGTACTTC.

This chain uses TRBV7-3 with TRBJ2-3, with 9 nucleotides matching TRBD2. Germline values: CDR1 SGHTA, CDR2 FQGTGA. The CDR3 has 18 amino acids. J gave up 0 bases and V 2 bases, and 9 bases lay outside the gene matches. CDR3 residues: CASSLGPGAGGSTDTQYF. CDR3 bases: TGTGCCAGCAGCTTAGGACCCGGAGCGGGAGGAAGCACAGATACGCAGTATTTT.

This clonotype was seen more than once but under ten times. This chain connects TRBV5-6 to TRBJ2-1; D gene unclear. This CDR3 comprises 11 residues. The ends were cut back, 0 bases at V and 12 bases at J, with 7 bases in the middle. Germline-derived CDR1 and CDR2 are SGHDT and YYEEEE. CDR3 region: CASSLGHGQFF. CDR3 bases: TGTGCCAGCAGCTTGGGCCACGGGCAGTTCTTC.

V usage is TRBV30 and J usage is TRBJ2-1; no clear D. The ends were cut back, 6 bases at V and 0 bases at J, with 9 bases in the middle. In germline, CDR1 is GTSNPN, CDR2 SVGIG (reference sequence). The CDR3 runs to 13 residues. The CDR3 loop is CACIDPSYNEQFF. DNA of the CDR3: TGTGCCTGTATTGACCCCTCCTACAATGAGCAGTTCTTC.

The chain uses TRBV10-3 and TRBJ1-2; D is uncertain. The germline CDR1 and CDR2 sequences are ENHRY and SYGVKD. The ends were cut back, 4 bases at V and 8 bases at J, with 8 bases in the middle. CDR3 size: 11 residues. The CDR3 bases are TGTGCCATCAGTGCGGTGGAGGGCTACACCTTC. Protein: CAISAVEGYTF.